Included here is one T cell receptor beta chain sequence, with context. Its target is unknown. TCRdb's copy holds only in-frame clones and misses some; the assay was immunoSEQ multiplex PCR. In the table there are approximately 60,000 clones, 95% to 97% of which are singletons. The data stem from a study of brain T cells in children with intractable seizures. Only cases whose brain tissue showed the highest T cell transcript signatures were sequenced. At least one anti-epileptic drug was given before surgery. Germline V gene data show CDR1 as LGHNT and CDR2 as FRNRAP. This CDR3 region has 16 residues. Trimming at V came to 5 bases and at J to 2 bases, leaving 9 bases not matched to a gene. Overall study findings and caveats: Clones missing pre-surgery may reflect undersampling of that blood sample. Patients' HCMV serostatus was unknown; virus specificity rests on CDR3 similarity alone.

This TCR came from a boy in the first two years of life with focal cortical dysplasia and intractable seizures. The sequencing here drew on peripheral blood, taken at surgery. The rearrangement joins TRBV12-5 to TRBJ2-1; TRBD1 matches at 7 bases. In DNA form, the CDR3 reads TGTGCTAGTGGTAAGACCAGACAGGGCCCCTACAATGAGCAGTTCTTC. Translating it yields CASGKTRQGPYNEQFF.